This T cell receptor beta chain was obtained from a study of cytomegalovirus exposure and HLA in healthy donors. Regarding the study as a whole: Common viral pathogens were later found to be apparently linked to several of the most significant clusters.

The CDR3 has 14 residues. Germline loops: CDR1 SGHRS, CDR2 YFSETQ. V was cut by 0 bases and J by 4 bases, with 11 bases left in between. PCR was performed using 60 Vbeta and 13 Jbeta primers. Method: immunoSEQ multiplex PCR; TCRdb's copy keeps in-frame clones and lacks some. The table shows more than 120,000 clones, with 70% to 85% occurring only once. In regard to this clone: Its specificity is not known.

V usage is TRBV5-1 and J usage is TRBJ2-7, with D possibly TRBD2 on 6 matching bases. The sequenced sample was PBMCs. This receptor was identified in a male donor in good health and CMV-seronegative. CDR3 nucleotides: TGCGCCAGCAGCTTGGTACTAGCCAGTTACGAGCAGTACTTC. This translates into CASSLVLASYEQYF.